Listed below are T cell receptor beta chains from one sample, sequenced in a study of cytomegalovirus exposure and HLA in healthy donors. Data came from immunoSEQ multiplex PCR; TCRdb stores just in-frame clones and leaves some out. The profile shows some 140,000 clones, around 73% of them singletons. The sample consisted of PBMCs. The receptors derive from a woman in her 40s in good health and CMV-seronegative. Both conserved end residues are part of each CDR3. Fields, in order: V gene, J gene, clone size, D gene, CDR3 protein, CDR3 DNA. D genes are given only for firm matches. Not all rows give a size; the values are once, few, many and, for expanded clones, a class.

>TRBV10-2|TRBJ1-1|few|NA
CASSEVTGRTEAFF
TGCGCCAGCAGTGAAGTAACAGGAAGAACTGAAGCTTTCTTT
>TRBV6-6|TRBJ2-7|few|TRBD2
CASSSALAGGTSEQYF
TGTGCCAGCAGTAGCGCTCTAGCGGGGGGAACTAGCGAGCAGTACTTC
>TRBV5-4|TRBJ1-2|NA|TRBD1
CASSKGQGISVGYGYTF
TGTGCCAGCAGCAAGGGACAGGGGATTTCGGTTGGCTATGGCTACACCTTC
>TRBV5-4|TRBJ2-3|NA|TRBD2
CASSLARGGTDTQYF
TGTGCCAGCAGCTTGGCACGGGGGGGCACAGATACGCAGTATTTT
>TRBV29-1|TRBJ1-1|NA|NA
CSAATGSDEAFF
TGCAGCGCCGCCACAGGGTCCGATGAAGCTTTCTTT
>TRBV7-8|TRBJ2-3|once|TRBD2
CASSASGTSGGTQYF
TGTGCCAGCAGCGCTTCCGGGACTAGCGGGGGGACGCAGTATTTT
>TRBV28|TRBJ2-1|NA|TRBD1
CASSLTFLRGQRGNEQFF
TGTGCCAGCAGTCTAACATTTTTACGGGGACAGCGCGGCAATGAGCAGTTCTTC
>TRBV9|TRBJ1-1|few|NA
CASSVAEGLTEAFF
TGTGCCAGCAGCGTAGCGGAGGGGCTCACTGAAGCTTTCTTT
>TRBV15|TRBJ1-1|NA|NA
CATSRGGIPGDTEAFF
TGTGCCACCAGCAGAGGAGGTATTCCAGGGGACACTGAAGCTTTCTTT
>TRBV29-1|TRBJ1-3|NA|NA
CSVALDSYSGNTIYF
TGCAGCGTCGCCCTCGACAGCTACTCTGGAAACACCATATATTTT
>TRBV2|TRBJ1-5|NA|NA
CASSDGDDYSNQPQHF
TGTGCCAGCAGTGATGGGGATGACTATAGCAATCAGCCCCAGCATTTT
>TRBV18|TRBJ1-2|once|TRBD1
CASSPGDSFYGYTF
TGTGCCAGCTCACCCGGGGACAGCTTTTATGGCTACACCTTC
>TRBV6-5|TRBJ2-2|few|NA
CASSYRFPGNTGELFF
TGTGCCAGCAGTTACCGTTTTCCAGGGAATACCGGGGAGCTGTTTTTT
>TRBV10-3|TRBJ1-2|NA|NA
CAISESKGEGPTYGYTF
TGTGCCATCAGTGAGTCGAAAGGGGAGGGTCCCACCTATGGCTACACCTTC
>TRBV10-1|TRBJ2-1|NA|NA
CASSGGGPGDEQFF
TGCGCCAGCAGTGGCGGGGGCCCCGGAGATGAGCAGTTCTTC
>TRBV6-1|TRBJ1-2|NA|TRBD1
CASSTQGADYGYTF
TGTGCCAGCAGCACACAGGGGGCTGACTATGGCTACACCTTC
>TRBV2|TRBJ1-5|NA|TRBD1
CASSEGQGAEQPQHF
TGTGCCAGCAGTGAAGGACAGGGGGCAGAGCAGCCCCAGCATTTT
>TRBV5-1|TRBJ2-5|NA|TRBD2
CASIGGVNRETQYF
TGCGCCAGCATCGGGGGGGTGAATCGAGAGACCCAGTACTTC
>TRBV29-1|TRBJ2-2|NA|NA
CSVGRGLNTGELFF
TGCAGCGTTGGGCGAGGACTGAACACCGGGGAGCTGTTTTTT
>TRBV7-8|TRBJ2-1|NA|TRBD2
CASRRTSGGHNNEQFF
TGTGCCAGCAGGCGGACTAGCGGGGGCCACAACAATGAGCAGTTCTTC
>TRBV6-5|TRBJ2-7|few|NA
CASSQGWYEQYF
TGTGCCAGCAGTCAGGGGTGGTACGAGCAGTACTTC
>TRBV5-1|TRBJ2-2|NA|TRBD1
CASTPTGGFAGELFF
TGCGCCAGCACCCCGACAGGGGGGTTTGCCGGGGAGCTGTTTTTT
>TRBV19|TRBJ1-6|NA|NA
CASSINGGYGSPLHF
TGTGCCAGTAGTATTAACGGGGGGTACGGTTCACCCCTCCACTTT